This TCR beta chain was recovered during a study of beta chain features in type 1 diabetes. V shed 6 bases, J shed 3 bases, and the junction held 8 bases outside the gene matches. In germline, CDR1 is SEHNR, CDR2 FQNEAQ (reference sequence). This CDR3 region has 16 residues. The entirety of the isolated RNA underwent reverse transcription, so expressed TCRB transcripts were sequenced. Data came from immunoSEQ multiplex PCR; TCRdb stores just in-frame clones and leaves some out. The top ten hold about 0.02% of the sample, which has under 900,000 clones, 17% seen once. The clonotype originates from a woman aged 18 to 35 in good health. The chain carries TRBV7-9 and TRBJ2-3; TRBD1 aligns across 11 bases. The sample comprised naive CD4+ T cells from blood. The CDR3 spells CASRPPGTGGTDTQYF. The CDR3 DNA is TGTGCCAGCAGGCCCCCCGGGACAGGGGGGACAGATACGCAGTATTTT.